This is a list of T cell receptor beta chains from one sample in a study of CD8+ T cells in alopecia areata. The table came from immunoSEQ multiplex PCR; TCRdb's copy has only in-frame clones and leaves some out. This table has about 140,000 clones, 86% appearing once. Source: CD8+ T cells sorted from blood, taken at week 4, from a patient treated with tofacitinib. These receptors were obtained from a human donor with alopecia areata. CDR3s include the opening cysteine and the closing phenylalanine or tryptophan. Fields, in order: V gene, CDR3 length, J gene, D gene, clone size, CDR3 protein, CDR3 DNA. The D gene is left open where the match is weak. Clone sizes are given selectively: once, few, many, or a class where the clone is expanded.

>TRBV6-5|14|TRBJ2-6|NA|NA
CASRESSGANVLTF
TGTGCCAGCAGAGAGTCCTCTGGGGCCAACGTCCTGACTTTC
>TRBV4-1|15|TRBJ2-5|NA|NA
CASSQEEGNGETQYF
TGCGCCAGCAGCCAAGAGGAGGGGAACGGAGAGACCCAGTACTTC
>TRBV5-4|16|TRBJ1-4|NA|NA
CASSLFGSGYNEKLFF
TGTGCCAGCAGCTTGTTTGGTTCGGGGTATAATGAAAAACTGTTTTTT
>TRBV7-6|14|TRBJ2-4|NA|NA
CASSLASTGHIQYF
TGTGCCAGCAGCTTAGCGTCCACAGGGCACATTCAGTACTTC
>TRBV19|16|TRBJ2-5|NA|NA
CASSTIVVADQETQYF
TGTGCCAGTAGTACCATCGTCGTGGCGGATCAAGAGACCCAGTACTTC
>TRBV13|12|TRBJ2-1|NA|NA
CASSLGSLGQFF
TGTGCCAGCAGCTTAGGGTCCTTAGGGCAGTTCTTC
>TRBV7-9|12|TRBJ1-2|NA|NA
CASSLEPYGYTF
TGTGCCAGCAGCTTAGAGCCGTATGGCTACACCTTC
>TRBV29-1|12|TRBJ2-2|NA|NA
CSFGPTTGELFF
TGCAGCTTCGGACCCACGACAGGGGAGCTGTTTTTT
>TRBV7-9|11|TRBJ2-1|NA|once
CASREVDEQFF
TGTGCCAGCCGAGAAGTTGATGAGCAGTTCTTC
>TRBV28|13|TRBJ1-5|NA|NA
CASSLPGGQPQHF
TGTGCCAGCAGTTTGCCAGGTGGGCAGCCCCAGCATTTT
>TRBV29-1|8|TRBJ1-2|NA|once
CSVDKGYF
TGCAGCGTTGATAAGGGGTACTTC
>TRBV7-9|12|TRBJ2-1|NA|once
CASSLFPNEQFF
TGTGCCAGCAGCTTATTCCCAAATGAGCAGTTCTTC
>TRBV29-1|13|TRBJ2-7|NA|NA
CSGGPGETGEQYF
TGCAGCGGTGGTCCGGGAGAAACAGGGGAGCAGTACTTC
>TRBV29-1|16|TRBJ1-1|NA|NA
CSASPSGGFVNTEAFF
TGCAGCGCATCACCGTCGGGGGGGTTCGTGAACACTGAAGCTTTCTTT
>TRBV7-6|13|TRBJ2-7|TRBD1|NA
CASSLAGTDEQYF
TGTGCCAGCAGCTTGGCCGGGACAGACGAGCAGTACTTC
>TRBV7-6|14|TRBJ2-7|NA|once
CASSLGSFSYEQYF
TGTGCCAGCAGCTTAGGGTCCTTCTCCTACGAGCAGTACTTC
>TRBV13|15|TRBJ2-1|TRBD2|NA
CASSSQREGRNEQFF
TGTGCCAGCAGCTCCCAGCGGGAGGGCCGGAATGAGCAGTTCTTC
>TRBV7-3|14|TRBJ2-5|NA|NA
CASSSGRAQETQYF
TGTGCCAGCAGCTCCGGACGGGCCCAAGAGACCCAGTACTTC
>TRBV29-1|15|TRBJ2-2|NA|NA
CSVETGRANTGELFF
TGCAGCGTTGAAACGGGGCGCGCGAACACCGGGGAGCTGTTTTTT
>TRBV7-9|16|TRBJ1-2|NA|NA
CASSYEPGPRVYGYTF
TGTGCCAGCAGCTATGAGCCGGGGCCAAGGGTTTATGGCTACACCTTC
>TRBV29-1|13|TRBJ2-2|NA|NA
CSVDSGLTGELFF
TGCAGCGTTGATTCTGGGTTGACCGGGGAGCTGTTTTTT
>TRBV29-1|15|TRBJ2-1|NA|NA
CSVEWVGVFYNEQFF
TGCAGCGTTGAATGGGTGGGGGTGTTCTACAATGAGCAGTTCTTC
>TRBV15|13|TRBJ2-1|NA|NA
CATSRDLMAEQFF
TGTGCCACCAGCAGAGATCTTATGGCTGAGCAGTTCTTC
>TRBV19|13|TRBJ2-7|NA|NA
CASSMGSSYEQYF
TGTGCCAGTAGTATGGGCAGCTCCTACGAGCAGTACTTC
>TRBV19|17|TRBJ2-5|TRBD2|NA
CASTQLYGTSGSETQYF
TGTGCCAGTACCCAGCTGTACGGGACTAGCGGGAGTGAGACCCAGTACTTC
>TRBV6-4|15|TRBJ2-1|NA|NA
CASSDRPGVDDEQFF
TGTGCCAGCAGTGACCGCCCCGGGGTTGACGATGAGCAGTTCTTC
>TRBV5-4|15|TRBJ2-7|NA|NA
CASSLDKLSSYEQYF
TGTGCCAGCAGCTTGGACAAACTTTCTTCCTACGAGCAGTACTTC
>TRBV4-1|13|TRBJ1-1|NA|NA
CASSQTPADEAFF
TGCGCCAGCAGCCAAACCCCGGCGGATGAAGCTTTCTTT
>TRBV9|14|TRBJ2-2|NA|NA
CASSVGGVNGELFF
TGTGCCAGCAGCGTAGGAGGGGTGAACGGGGAGCTGTTTTTT
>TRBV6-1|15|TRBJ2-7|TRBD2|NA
CASSEELAGVYEQYF
TGTGCCAGCAGTGAAGAACTAGCGGGAGTCTACGAGCAGTACTTC
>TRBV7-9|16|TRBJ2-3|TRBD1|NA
CASSSTDREFTDTQYF
TGTGCCAGCAGCTCGACGGACAGGGAGTTCACAGATACGCAGTATTTT
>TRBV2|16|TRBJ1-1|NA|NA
CASSEAAQWGDTEAFF
TGTGCCAGCAGTGAAGCGGCACAGTGGGGGGACACTGAAGCTTTCTTT
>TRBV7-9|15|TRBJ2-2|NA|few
CASSLEGIDTGELFF
TGTGCCAGCAGCTTAGAGGGGATCGACACCGGGGAGCTGTTTTTT
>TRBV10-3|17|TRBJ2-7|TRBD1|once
CAISEDERGQGFYEQYF
TGTGCCATCAGTGAGGATGAGAGGGGACAGGGCTTTTACGAGCAGTACTTC
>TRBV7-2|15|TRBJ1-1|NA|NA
CASSLNRAWDTEAFF
TGTGCCAGCAGCTTAAACCGGGCTTGGGACACTGAAGCTTTCTTT
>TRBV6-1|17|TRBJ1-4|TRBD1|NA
CASSAFPDRGTNEKLFF
TGTGCCAGCAGTGCCTTCCCTGACAGGGGGACTAATGAAAAACTGTTTTTT
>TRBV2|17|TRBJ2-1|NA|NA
CASSDLIFSPAANEQFF
TGTGCCAGCAGTGACCTGATCTTTAGCCCCGCGGCCAATGAGCAGTTCTTC
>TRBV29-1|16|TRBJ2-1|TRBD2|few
CSVEGILGRGYNEQFF
TGCAGCGTTGAAGGGATTTTGGGGAGGGGCTACAATGAGCAGTTCTTC
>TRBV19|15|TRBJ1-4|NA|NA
CASSPRRIANEKLFF
TGTGCCAGTAGTCCCCGGCGAATCGCTAATGAAAAACTGTTTTTT
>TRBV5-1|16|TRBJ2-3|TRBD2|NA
CASSLLASGVSDTQYF
TGCGCCAGCAGCTTGTTGGCTAGCGGGGTCTCAGATACGCAGTATTTT
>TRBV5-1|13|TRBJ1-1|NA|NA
CASSLGGNTEAFF
TGCGCCAGCAGCTTGGGGGGCAACACTGAAGCTTTCTTT
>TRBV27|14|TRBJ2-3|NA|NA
CASSVQGPTDTQYF
TGTGCCAGCAGCGTCCAGGGCCCCACAGATACGCAGTATTTT
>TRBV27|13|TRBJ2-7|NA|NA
CASSLTSSYEQYF
TGTGCCAGCAGTTTGACCAGCTCCTACGAGCAGTACTTC
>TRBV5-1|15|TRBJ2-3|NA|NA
CASSLDGIHTDTQYF
TGCGCCAGCAGCTTGGACGGGATTCACACAGATACGCAGTATTTT
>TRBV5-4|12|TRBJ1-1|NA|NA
CASTGMNTEAFF
TGTGCCAGCACCGGGATGAACACTGAAGCTTTCTTT
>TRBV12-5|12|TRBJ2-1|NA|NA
CASGLANNEQFF
TGTGCTAGTGGTTTGGCGAACAATGAGCAGTTCTTC
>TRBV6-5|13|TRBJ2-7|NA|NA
CASRSGIYYEQYF
TGTGCCAGCAGGTCCGGGATTTACTACGAGCAGTACTTC
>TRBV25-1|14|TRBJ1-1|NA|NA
CASSGGGLNTEAFF
TGTGCCAGCAGTGGTGGAGGGCTCAACACTGAAGCTTTCTTT
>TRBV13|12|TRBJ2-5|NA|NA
CASSYRDPQQYF
TGTGCCAGCAGCTACCGGGACCCCCAGCAGTACTTC
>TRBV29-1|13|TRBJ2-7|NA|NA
CSVVTTSSYEQYF
TGCAGCGTTGTGACGACATCTTCCTACGAGCAGTACTTC
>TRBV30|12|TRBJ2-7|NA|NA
CAWSVTGNEQYF
TGTGCCTGGAGTGTAACAGGGAACGAGCAGTACTTC
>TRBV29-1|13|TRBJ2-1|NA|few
CSPFSSSYNEQFF
TGCAGCCCTTTCTCCAGCTCCTACAATGAGCAGTTCTTC
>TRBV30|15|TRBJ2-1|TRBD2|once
CAWIGAGGFYNEQFF
TGTGCCTGGATCGGAGCGGGAGGTTTCTACAATGAGCAGTTCTTC
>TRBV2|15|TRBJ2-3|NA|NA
CASSPVRDAQDTQYF
TGTGCCAGCAGTCCCGTCCGGGACGCTCAGGATACGCAGTATTTT
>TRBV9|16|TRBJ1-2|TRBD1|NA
CASSVAPSDRVTGYTF
TGTGCCAGCAGCGTAGCCCCCTCGGACAGGGTGACTGGCTACACCTTC
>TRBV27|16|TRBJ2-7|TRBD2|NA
CASSLITSGSSAEQYF
TGTGCCAGCAGTTTAATTACTAGCGGGAGTAGCGCCGAGCAGTACTTC
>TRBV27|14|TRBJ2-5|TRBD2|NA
CASSLGLSGETQYF
TGTGCCAGCAGTTTGGGACTATCTGGAGAGACCCAGTACTTC